These T cell receptor beta chains were read from a single sample in a study of blood T cell repertoires in COVID-19. The data were produced by immunoSEQ multiplex PCR, yet TCRdb's version contains in-frame clones alone and is incomplete. The data contain fewer than 150,000 clones, around 88% of them singletons. What was sequenced was peripheral blood. The source of these receptors is a woman aged 50 to 60 who had recovered from COVID-19. Both conserved end residues are part of each CDR3. Fields, in order: D gene, J gene, clone size, V gene, CDR3 protein, CDR3 DNA. D genes are given only for firm matches. A row's size may be missing; if present it is once, few, many or a size class.

TRBD1 TRBJ2-2 NA TRBV7-9 CASSLHRGDTGELFF TGTGCCAGCAGCCTTCACAGGGGCGACACCGGGGAGCTGTTTTTT
TRBD1 TRBJ2-1 NA TRBV29-1 CSVEDFRTGISQEQFF TGCAGCGTTGAAGATTTCAGGACAGGGATAAGTCAGGAGCAGTTCTTC
NA TRBJ1-3 NA TRBV5-1 CASSSTGLSGNTIYF TGCGCCAGCAGCTCCACAGGTCTCTCTGGAAACACCATATATTTT
NA TRBJ2-5 NA TRBV5-1 CASSSRQLQETQYF TGCGCCAGCAGCTCAAGACAGCTACAAGAGACCCAGTACTTC
NA TRBJ2-5 NA TRBV5-6 CASSVAETQYF TGTGCCAGCAGCGTAGCTGAGACCCAGTACTTC
TRBD1 TRBJ1-2 NA TRBV3-1/TRBV3-2 CASSQGARGNYGYTF TGTGCCAGCAGCCAAGGGGCCAGGGGGAACTATGGCTACACCTTC
NA TRBJ2-6 NA TRBV5-4 CASSFRQGLKSGANVLTF TGTGCCAGCAGCTTCCGCCAGGGCCTAAAGTCTGGGGCCAACGTCCTGACTTTC
NA TRBJ2-5 NA TRBV6-6 CASSYSGWAGETQYF TGTGCCAGCAGTTACTCGGGTTGGGCGGGGGAGACCCAGTACTTC
NA TRBJ2-1 NA TRBV7-8 CASRRGGAGNHNEQFF TGTGCCAGCCGCCGAGGGGGAGCCGGCAACCACAATGAGCAGTTCTTC
TRBD1 TRBJ1-1 NA TRBV5-5 CASSRTGGTEAFF TGTGCCAGCAGCAGGACAGGGGGCACTGAAGCTTTCTTT
NA TRBJ2-7 NA TRBV11-3 CASSSATGFGYEQYF TGTGCCAGCAGCTCCGCCACAGGGTTTGGGTACGAGCAGTACTTC
TRBD1 TRBJ1-2 NA TRBV7-2 CASSSRTGSGYTF TGTGCCAGCAGCTCTAGGACAGGGAGCGGCTACACCTTC
NA TRBJ1-1 NA TRBV6-5 CASSYLGAEAFF TGTGCCAGCAGTTACCTGGGCGCTGAAGCTTTCTTT
TRBD1 TRBJ2-2 NA TRBV19 CASSIGPPRGQGYTGELFF TGTGCCAGTAGTATAGGTCCCCCAAGGGGACAGGGTTACACCGGGGAGCTGTTTTTT
TRBD1 TRBJ2-2 NA TRBV5-6 CASSYRDRVNTGELFF TGTGCCAGCAGCTACCGGGACAGGGTTAACACCGGGGAGCTGTTTTTT
NA TRBJ1-4 NA TRBV30 CAWTRGEKLFF TGTGCCTGGACCCGGGGTGAAAAACTGTTTTTT
NA TRBJ1-3 NA TRBV6-6 CASSYSSTGRAGTIYF TGTGCCAGCAGTTACTCGAGTACAGGCCGGGCAGGCACCATATATTTT
TRBD1 TRBJ1-3 many TRBV6-1 CASSESQGFTDGNTIYF TGTGCCAGCAGTGAATCACAGGGGTTTACAGATGGAAACACCATATATTTT
NA TRBJ1-5 NA TRBV4-2 CASSQEGGESRHF TGTGCCAGCAGCCAAGAAGGAGGCGAGTCGAGGCATTTT
NA TRBJ1-6 NA TRBV30 CAWSRVGRNSPLHF TGTGCCTGGAGCCGCGTGGGGAGGAATTCACCCCTCCACTTT
NA TRBJ1-2 NA TRBV5-1 CASRVQSNYGYTF TGCGCCAGCAGAGTACAGTCAAACTATGGCTACACCTTC
NA TRBJ2-1 NA TRBV20-1 CSARPLDEQFF TGCAGTGCTAGGCCCCTAGATGAGCAGTTCTTC